The next 26 T cell receptor beta chains were all read from a single sample in a study of blood T cell repertoires in COVID-19. TCRdb's table, derived via immunoSEQ multiplex PCR, lists solely in-frame clones and lacks some. The table includes under 350,000 clones, around 89% detected once. The sample taken for sequencing was peripheral blood. These receptors were obtained from a man in his forties or fifties with acute or convalescent COVID-19.

The rearrangement joins TRBV10-3 to TRBJ1-2; tentative D call: TRBD1 (5 bases). Germline V CDR1 and CDR2: ENHRY, SYGVKD. Trimming pared 6 bases from V and 4 bases from J, leaving 18 bases between. The CDR3 sequence is 15 residues long. This CDR3 reads CAIREYPTDSYGYTF. The CDR3 DNA follows: TGTGCCATCAGAGAATACCCGACAGATAGCTATGGCTACACCTTC.

CDR3 in amino acids: CASSLSRTSGGGETQYF. The DNA of the CDR3 is TGTGCCAGCAGCTTATCCCGGACTAGCGGGGGTGGAGAGACCCAGTACTTC. The chain employs TRBV11-2 and TRBJ2-5; TRBD2 agrees at 13 bases. This CDR3 comprises 17 residues. The J segment lost 4 bases and the V segment lost 2 bases, leaving 7 bases of the junction unmatched. Germline V CDR1 and CDR2: SGHAT, FQNNGV. Combining the CDR3 with reference TRBV11-2 and TRBJ2-5 gives the whole variable domain EAGVAQSPRYKIIEKRQSVAFWCNPISGHATLYWYQQILGQGPKLLIQFQNNGVVDDSQLPKDRFSAERLKGVDSTLKIQPAKLEDSAVYLCASSLSRTSGGGETQYFGPGTRLLVL.

The chain carries TRBV2 and TRBJ1-5; D call uncertain. Germline V CDR1 and CDR2: SNHLY, FYNNEI. The CDR3 covers 13 residues. V gave up 5 bases and J gave up 6 bases, with 11 bases separating them. The CDR3: CASSSEGRQPQHF. CDR3 sequence (DNA): TGTGCCAGCAGTTCGGAGGGCCGTCAGCCCCAGCATTTT.

The chain links TRBV5-1 to TRBJ1-1; perhaps TRBD1 as D (6 bases). CDR1 and CDR2 from the germline V gene are SGHRS and YFSETQ. V was shortened by 9 bases and J by 2 bases, with 11 bases between the two germline ends. The CDR3 is made up of 12 amino acids. The CDR3 coding sequence is TGCGCCACCTCGACAGGTAACACTGAAGCTTTCTTT. It encodes CATSTGNTEAFF.

The chain joins TRBV30 to TRBJ1-3, with TRBD1 as a possible D gene (6 bases). CDR1 GTSNPN and CDR2 SVGIG come from the germline V gene (reference sequence). The CDR3 length is 14 residues. V was shortened by 0 bases and J by 6 bases, with 12 bases between the two germline ends. The CDR3 protein is CAWSVRGAKNTIYF. The DNA of the CDR3 is TGTGCCTGGAGTGTACGGGGGGCCAAAAACACCATATATTTT.

The chain employs TRBV6-2 or TRBV6-3 and TRBJ2-1; no clear D gene. The V end was cut by 0 bases, the J end by 6 bases, with 15 bases between. Germline CDR1 is MNHEY and CDR2 is SVGEGT. The CDR3 contains 16 residues. The CDR3 DNA reads TGTGCCAGCAGTTACTCGAGAGTGATCTATGGCAATGAGCAGTTCTTC. Its translation: CASSYSRVIYGNEQFF.

The V and J genes are TRBV5-1 and TRBJ1-2, with 10 bases that match TRBD1. The CDR3 extends over 16 amino acids. The trim removed 9 bases at V and 3 bases at J, leaving 14 bases unmatched. Germline V CDR1 and CDR2: SGHRS, YFSETQ. CDR3 nucleotides: TGCGCCACCTACCCGGGACAGGGGTTAAGCGACTATGGCTACACCTTC. It is translated as CATYPGQGLSDYGYTF.

The chain has TRBV5-5 and TRBJ1-1; D remains unclear. The CDR3 is 15 amino acids. V dropped 2 bases and J dropped 1 base, with 12 bases sitting between them. Germline V gene sequence: CDR1 SGHKS, CDR2 YYEKEE (reference sequence). CDR3: CASSFFSFQNTEAFF. CDR3 nucleotide sequence: TGTGCCAGCAGCTTTTTTAGCTTCCAGAACACTGAAGCTTTCTTT.

This clone showed up just a few times. V is TRBV3-1 (or the pseudogene TRBV3-2) and J is TRBJ2-7, with 9 positions matching TRBD1. CDR3 size: 14 residues. Germline loops: CDR1 LGHDT, CDR2 YNNKEL (reference sequence). Unmatched junction bases numbered 7, after V lost 4 bases and J lost 6 bases. CDR3 sequence: CASSRTGVTSEQYF. In DNA, the CDR3 is TGTGCCAGCAGCCGGACAGGGGTTACGAGCGAGCAGTACTTC.

This clone was counted only a few times. This sequence joins TRBV10-3 and TRBJ1-1, with D perhaps matching TRBD1 (5 bases). Germline CDR1 and CDR2: ENHRY and SYGVKD. The CDR3 contains 13 residues. Trimming pared 6 bases from V and 6 bases from J, leaving 14 bases between. Written as DNA, the CDR3 is TGTGCCATCAGCCCGGGGGGAGGGGCTGAAGCTTTCTTT. It translates to CAISPGGGAEAFF.

The chain employs TRBV5-4 and TRBJ2-1; 8 bases agree with TRBD1. Germline CDR1 reads SGHNT; CDR2 reads YYREEE (reference sequence). V lost 5 bases, J lost 9 bases, and 7 bases stayed unmatched. This CDR3 has 13 residues. CDR3 in DNA: TGTGCCAGCAGGCCCGGACAGGGCGGTGAGCAGTTCTTC. Protein: CASRPGQGGEQFF.

This clone has a handful of counts. This sequence joins TRBV5-1 and TRBJ2-2; no clear D. Trimming pared 4 bases from V and 3 bases from J, leaving 16 bases between. Germline-derived CDR1 and CDR2 are SGHRS and YFSETQ. The CDR3 length is 16 residues. DNA for the CDR3: TGCGCCAGCAGCCCTCGGTGGTATCTGGACACCGGGGAGCTGTTTTTT. Encoded protein: CASSPRWYLDTGELFF.

This rearrangement joins TRBV27 to TRBJ2-1; 9 bases are shared with TRBD1. V was clipped by 3 bases and J by 7 bases; unmatched bases: 4. The CDR3 is 14 amino acids. In germline, CDR1 is MNHEY, CDR2 SMNVEV (reference sequence). CDR3 in amino acids: CASSFGTGLNEQFF. CDR3 coding DNA: TGTGCCAGCAGTTTCGGGACAGGGTTAAATGAGCAGTTCTTC.

The chain links TRBV28 to TRBJ1-4; TRBD1 might be the D (5 bases). CDR1 and CDR2 from the germline V gene are MDHEN and SYDVKM. The CDR3 has 14 amino acids. V lost 2 bases and J 4 bases, leaving 8 bases between the germline ends. The CDR3 loop reads CASSLRQGNEKLFF. The CDR3 DNA follows: TGTGCCAGCAGTTTAAGGCAGGGTAATGAAAAACTGTTTTTT.

This clone was counted a single time. The rearrangement links TRBV7-2 to TRBJ2-1; TRBD1 agrees at 8 bases. In germline, CDR1 is SGHTA, CDR2 FQGNSA. J lost 2 bases, V lost 7 bases, and 4 bases had no gene match. The CDR3 contains 14 residues. The DNA of the CDR3 is TGTGCCAGCAAACCGGACAGGGCCTACAATGAGCAGTTCTTC. Amino acid sequence: CASKPDRAYNEQFF.

The CDR3: CASSRRGQTEAFF. CDR3 nucleotides: TGTGCCAGCAGCCGCAGGGGGCAAACTGAAGCTTTCTTT. The chain joins TRBV7-8 to TRBJ1-1; 8 positions match TRBD1. Losses at the gene ends were 5 bases for V and 5 bases for J; bases not matched to a gene: 4. Germline loops: CDR1 SGHVS, CDR2 FQNEAQ. This CDR3 is 13 amino acids long. The full variable domain, its missing parts supplied by reference TRBV7-8 and TRBJ1-1, is GAGVSQSPRYKVAKRGQDVALRCDPISGHVSLFWYQQALGQGPEFLTYFQNEAQLDKSGLPSDRFFAERPEGSVSTLKIQRTQQEDSAVYLCASSRRGQTEAFFGQGTRLTVV.

The chain carries TRBV1 and TRBJ2-2; the tabulated D call, TRBD1, remains unverified against the DNA. TRBV1 is described as a pseudogene. This CDR3 comprises 19 residues. As DNA, the CDR3 is TGCACCAGCAGTGGGACGGTCCCGGGACAGGGGGCGGACACCGGGGAGCTGTTTTTT. Translated, it gives CTSSGTVPGQGADTGELFF.

The chain is built from TRBV6-5 and TRBJ2-1; 8 bases match TRBD1. The V segment lost 4 bases and the J segment 1 base; nucleotides outside the gene matches: 6. The CDR3 runs 16 residues. Germline values: CDR1 MNHEY, CDR2 SVGAGI. CDR3 amino acids: CASSSGQGRSYNEQFF. In nucleotides, the CDR3 is TGTGCCAGCAGTTCCGGACAGGGAAGGTCCTACAATGAGCAGTTCTTC.

The chain is built from TRBV7-8 and TRBJ1-6; unclear D gene. The CDR3 sequence is 17 residues long. From germline, CDR1 is SGHVS and CDR2 FQNEAQ. The V end was cut by 6 bases, the J end by 7 bases, with 22 bases between. CDR3 sequence: CASSLTIIGRRNSPLHF. CDR3 sequence (DNA): TGTGCCAGCAGTTTAACCATCATTGGGCGAAGGAATTCACCCCTCCACTTT. The whole variable domain, filled in from reference TRBV7-8 and TRBJ1-6, reads GAGVSQSPRYKVAKRGQDVALRCDPISGHVSLFWYQQALGQGPEFLTYFQNEAQLDKSGLPSDRFFAERPEGSVSTLKIQRTQQEDSAVYLCASSLTIIGRRNSPLHFGNGTRLTVT.

This chain joins TRBV5-6 and TRBJ2-2; 8 bases map to TRBD1. The CDR3 runs to 15 residues. The J segment lost 6 bases and the V segment lost 3 bases, leaving 7 bases of the junction unmatched. Germline V gives CDR1 SGHDT, CDR2 YYEEEE. The CDR3 loop reads CASSSTGERAGELFF. CDR3 DNA sequence: TGTGCCAGCAGCTCGACAGGGGAACGGGCCGGGGAGCTGTTTTTT.

J is TRBJ1-1 and V is TRBV6-4, with D perhaps TRBD1 (5 bases). V lost 2 bases and J 10 bases, leaving 11 bases between the germline ends. This CDR3 is 12 amino acids long. CDR1 is MRHNA, CDR2 SNTAGT, per germline. The CDR3 DNA reads TGTGCCAGCAGTGACGGAGGGGCTTCAGCTTTCTTT. This sequence encodes CASSDGGASAFF.

The rearrangement links TRBV3-1 (or the pseudogene TRBV3-2) to TRBJ1-3; D might be TRBD1 (6 bases). The ends were cut back, 0 bases at V and 3 bases at J, with 9 bases in the middle. The germline gives CDR1 LGHDT, CDR2 YNNKEL (reference sequence). The CDR3 runs 15 residues. The CDR3 spells CASSQEGRGGNTIYF. The DNA for the CDR3 is TGTGCCAGCAGCCAAGAGGGCAGGGGTGGAAACACCATATATTTT.

The gene calls are TRBV19 and TRBJ2-1; TRBD1 aligns across 7 bases. The CDR3 totals 14 residues. V gave up 6 bases and J gave up 4 bases; unmatched junction bases: 6. Germline loops: CDR1 LNHDA, CDR2 SQIVND (reference sequence). CDR3 residues: CASSRQGAYNEQFF. As DNA, the CDR3 is TGTGCCAGTAGCAGACAGGGAGCTTACAATGAGCAGTTCTTC.

The chain employs TRBV30 and TRBJ1-3, with TRBD1 as a possible D gene (5 bases). The CDR3 is 17 residues long. Per germline, CDR1 GTSNPN and CDR2 SVGIG (reference sequence). Trimming removed 0 bases from V and 3 bases from J, with 18 bases in between. In DNA, the CDR3 is TGTGCCTGGAGTGTACGATGGCGGGGACTTGATGGAAACACCATATATTTT. The encoded protein is CAWSVRWRGLDGNTIYF.

The chain joins TRBV29-1 to TRBJ2-2, with D perhaps TRBD1 (6 bases). The germline V and J ends were trimmed by 3 bases and 5 bases, with 10 bases remaining between them. The CDR3 is 13 residues long. The germline CDR1 and CDR2 sequences are SQVTM and ANQGSEA. The CDR3 loop is CSVDRQETGELFF. The DNA for the CDR3 is TGCAGCGTTGATAGACAGGAGACCGGGGAGCTGTTTTTT.

The J gene is TRBJ2-7, the V gene TRBV30; no reliable D call. The CDR3 has 15 residues. Germline V gene sequence: CDR1 GTSNPN, CDR2 SVGIG (reference sequence). V was pared by 0 bases and J by 0 bases, with 12 bases between. CDR3 sequence (DNA): TGTGCCTGGAGTGTCCCGCGGCCAAGCTCCTACGAGCAGTACTTC. Translating gives CAWSVPRPSSYEQYF.